A selection of T cell receptor beta chains follows, all from one sample in a study of blood T cell repertoires in COVID-19. The assay was immunoSEQ multiplex PCR, and TCRdb's table has in-frame clones only and misses some. The repertoire consists of about 300,000 clones, with about 87% occurring once and the leading ten covering 1% to 1.5%. Input material: peripheral blood. Every receptor here comes from a man aged 70 or older with acute or convalescent COVID-19. Each CDR3 is given with its conserved first and last residue. A D gene is named only where the DNA matches it firmly. Part of the rows lack a size; the others show once, few, many or a class for expanded clones.

TGTGCCAGCAGTTCGAGCCTAAGCACAGATACGCAGTATTTT,CASSSSLSTDTQYF,TRBV28,14,NA,TRBJ2-3,NA
TGTGCCAGCATCAATGGGGACAGTGGTAATTCACCCCTCCACTTT,CASINGDSGNSPLHF,TRBV2,15,few,TRBJ1-6,TRBD1
TGCGCCAGCAGCGGCGGAACAGGGCCCTACGAGCAGTACTTC,CASSGGTGPYEQYF,TRBV5-1,14,NA,TRBJ2-7,NA
TGTGCCAGCAGTTCAGGGTTGATAGAGACCCAGTACTTC,CASSSGLIETQYF,TRBV7-2,13,NA,TRBJ2-5,NA
TGTGCCAGCAGTAAACCGGACAGAACCAATGAGCAGTTCTTC,CASSKPDRTNEQFF,TRBV6-5,14,NA,TRBJ2-1,NA
TGTGCCAGCTCACCTCTAGCGGGAGGGTACAATGAGCAGTTCTTC,CASSPLAGGYNEQFF,TRBV18,15,NA,TRBJ2-1,TRBD2
TGTGCCAGCAGTGAGGTCGGGGTAGGGGAAAAACTGTTTTTT,CASSEVGVGEKLFF,TRBV25-1,14,NA,TRBJ1-4,NA
TGTGCCAGCAGCTTAGGACAGACTCTCGGGGCCAACGTCCTGACTTTC,CASSLGQTLGANVLTF,TRBV11-2,16,NA,TRBJ2-6,NA
TGCGCCAGCAGCCAAGATTTTAGCACTGAAGCTTTCTTT,CASSQDFSTEAFF,TRBV4-3,13,few,TRBJ1-1,NA
TGTGCCAGTAACGGAATGAATAAGGACAGTCGGGGCAATCAGCCCCAGCATTTT,CASNGMNKDSRGNQPQHF,TRBV28,18,NA,TRBJ1-5,NA
TGTGCCAGCAGCGACAGGCCAAATTCACCCCTCCACTTT,CASSDRPNSPLHF,TRBV6-5,13,few,TRBJ1-6,NA
TGTGCCAGCAGCGCCACTACTTCTGGAAACACCATATATTTT,CASSATTSGNTIYF,TRBV6-2/TRBV6-3,14,NA,TRBJ1-3,NA
TGTGCCACCAGTGCTTCCCCGTTTGCGGGGCGGGAGACCCAGTACTTC,CATSASPFAGRETQYF,TRBV24-1,16,NA,TRBJ2-5,NA
TGTGCCAGCACTACCCCCGGGGTGGGACAGGGATGGAAACTGTTTTTT,CASTTPGVGQGWKLFF,TRBV28,16,NA,TRBJ1-4,TRBD1
TGTGCCAGCAGCCAGGATGGGGGGGCCGAGCAGTACTTC,CASSQDGGAEQYF,TRBV3-1/TRBV3-2,13,NA,TRBJ2-7,NA
TGCAGCGTCGCCGGGACTAGCGGGGAGAGTACAGATACGCAGTATTTT,CSVAGTSGESTDTQYF,TRBV29-1,16,once,TRBJ2-3,TRBD2
TGTGCCAGCAATAAGGGGGGGGAGGGACAAAATGAGCAGTTCTTC,CASNKGGEGQNEQFF,TRBV28,15,NA,TRBJ2-1,NA
TGCAGCGTTGCTGTCCTAGCGGGTTACGAGCAGTACTTC,CSVAVLAGYEQYF,TRBV29-1,13,NA,TRBJ2-7,TRBD2
TGCGCCAGCAGCTTGGGTCCGGGAATCAACGAGCAGTACTTC,CASSLGPGINEQYF,TRBV5-1,14,NA,TRBJ2-7,NA
TGTGCCAGCAGCTCGTCCGCAGACCAAGAGACCCAGTACTTC,CASSSSADQETQYF,TRBV11-3,14,NA,TRBJ2-5,NA
TGCAGCACCTGGACAGGGGGCGCAGGTGGCTACACCTTC,CSTWTGGAGGYTF,TRBV29-1,13,once,TRBJ1-2,TRBD1
TGTGCCAGTAGTACCGTCGGGGGAAATCAGCCCCAGCATTTT,CASSTVGGNQPQHF,TRBV19,14,NA,TRBJ1-5,NA
TGTGCCAGCAGCGTAAGAGAGGGAGGGACGGCAGATACGCAGTATTTT,CASSVREGGTADTQYF,TRBV9,16,once,TRBJ2-3,TRBD2
TGCGCCAGCAGCCAAGAAAGGAGCTCTGGGGCCAACGTCCTGACTTTC,CASSQERSSGANVLTF,TRBV4-3,16,NA,TRBJ2-6,NA
TGCGCCAGCAGTATAACCAAGGGGCCTCGGGATACGCAGTATTTT,CASSITKGPRDTQYF,TRBV5-1,15,NA,TRBJ2-3,NA
TGTGCCAGCAGCTCAGGACAGGGCTTCGCTTCACCCCTCCACTTT,CASSSGQGFASPLHF,TRBV7-9,15,few,TRBJ1-6,TRBD1
TGTGCCAGCAGCGTAGGGGGACAGAATGGAGAGACCCAGTACTTC,CASSVGGQNGETQYF,TRBV9,15,NA,TRBJ2-5,TRBD1
TGTGCCAGCAGTCCCTTAGGGACAGGTACCATAAACACTGAAGCTTTCTTT,CASSPLGTGTINTEAFF,TRBV27,17,NA,TRBJ1-1,TRBD1
TGTGCCAGTCCTGAGGCCGGGACAGGGAATTCACCCCTCCACTTT,CASPEAGTGNSPLHF,TRBV28,15,NA,TRBJ1-6,TRBD1
TGCGCCAGCAGCCAAACGCACAGGGGGGGGACCGGGGAGCTGTTTTTT,CASSQTHRGGTGELFF,TRBV4-3,16,NA,TRBJ2-2,NA
TGTGCCTGGACCAGACAGGGAGCTAATGAAAAACTGTTTTTT,CAWTRQGANEKLFF,TRBV30,14,NA,TRBJ1-4,TRBD1
TGTGCCAGCAGCCGGGGACAGGGAACCTATGGCTACACCTTC,CASSRGQGTYGYTF,TRBV7-8,14,once,TRBJ1-2,TRBD1
TGTGCCAGCAGGGGAAGGGGGAACACCGGGGAGCTGTTTTTT,CASRGRGNTGELFF,TRBV6-5,14,NA,TRBJ2-2,NA
TGTGCCAGCAGTACCCGGGGACAGGGGATGACTGAAGCTTTCTTT,CASSTRGQGMTEAFF,TRBV6-6,15,many,TRBJ1-1,TRBD1
TGTGCCAGCAGCCAAGTTGAGGTTCGGAAGTACTTC,CASSQVEVRKYF,TRBV3-1/TRBV3-2,12,NA,TRBJ2-7,NA
TGTGCCAGTAGGTCTACTAGCGGGGGGGCCCATGAGCAGTTCTTC,CASRSTSGGAHEQFF,TRBV19,15,NA,TRBJ2-1,TRBD2
TGTGCCAGCAGTCAACCGGGACTAGCGGCTGAGCAGTACTTC,CASSQPGLAAEQYF,TRBV6-2/TRBV6-3,14,NA,TRBJ2-7,TRBD2
TGTGCCAGCAGCCCCAAGCCAGGCCCCTACGAGCAGTACTTC,CASSPKPGPYEQYF,TRBV27,14,NA,TRBJ2-7,NA
TGTGCCAGCAGTCCCAACCCAGGACAGGGACCCACAACTAATGAAAAACTGTTTTTT,CASSPNPGQGPTTNEKLFF,TRBV6-6,19,NA,TRBJ1-4,TRBD1
TGCGCCAGCAGCCAAGATCGGGACAGAGGGTTAGATACGCAGTATTTT,CASSQDRDRGLDTQYF,TRBV4-3,16,NA,TRBJ2-3,TRBD1
TGTGCCAGTAGCCAATCAAGCGGAACCTACGAGCAGTACTTC,CASSQSSGTYEQYF,TRBV19,14,NA,TRBJ2-7,NA
TGTGCCAGCAGCTTCGCTGACAGGGTCGACGAGCAGTACTTC,CASSFADRVDEQYF,TRBV5-6,14,NA,TRBJ2-7,TRBD1
TGTGCCAGCAGCTGGGGGGACAGGGGTAATGAAAAACTGTTTTTT,CASSWGDRGNEKLFF,TRBV5-5,15,NA,TRBJ1-4,TRBD1
TGTGCCAGCAGCCCCCGGGAGGGGATTAGCAATCAGCCCCAGCATTTT,CASSPREGISNQPQHF,TRBV4-2,16,NA,TRBJ1-5,NA
TGTGCCAGCGGCCCTGGACAGATCCAAGCTTTCTTT,CASGPGQIQAFF,TRBV2,12,NA,TRBJ1-1,NA
TGCGCCAGCAGCCTGCAACCCAGGGATACTGAAGCTTTCTTT,CASSLQPRDTEAFF,TRBV4-1,14,NA,TRBJ1-1,NA
TGCGCCAGCAGCCAAGGCCGCCTCGGGACAGGTCTCTCTGGGGCCAACGTCCTGACTTTC,CASSQGRLGTGLSGANVLTF,TRBV4-3,20,NA,TRBJ2-6,TRBD1
TGTGCCAGTAGTATAGATCGCCCGGGACAGGGTCCCCCACTGTCAGCTTTCTTT,CASSIDRPGQGPPLSAFF,TRBV19,18,NA,TRBJ1-1,TRBD1
TGTGCCAGCAGTTCGACTAGCGGGAGCCAGGCTGGGGCCAACGTCCTGACTTTC,CASSSTSGSQAGANVLTF,TRBV28,18,once,TRBJ2-6,TRBD2
TGTGCCAGCAGCCCCCTCCCTGGACAGGGGGATTCACCCCTCCACTTT,CASSPLPGQGDSPLHF,TRBV7-9,16,once,TRBJ1-6,TRBD1
TGTGCCATCAGTGCGCAGTGGCTTGCAACTAATGAAAAACTGTTTTTT,CAISAQWLATNEKLFF,TRBV10-3,16,once,TRBJ1-4,NA
TGTGCCAGCAGCCAAGCCGGCTATGGCTACACCTTC,CASSQAGYGYTF,TRBV3-1/TRBV3-2,12,NA,TRBJ1-2,NA
TGTGCCAGCTCCCCTCGGGGGGGGACTAGCGGCTCCTACGAGCAGTACTTC,CASSPRGGTSGSYEQYF,TRBV21-1,17,NA,TRBJ2-7,NA
TGTGCCAGCAGCTCAGGCGTCTCTAGCACAGATACGCAGTATTTT,CASSSGVSSTDTQYF,TRBV7-2,15,once,TRBJ2-3,NA
TGTGCCAGCAGTACAGGGGCCCCGTCCTACAATGAGCAGTTCTTC,CASSTGAPSYNEQFF,TRBV7-3,15,NA,TRBJ2-1,TRBD1
TGTGCCAGCACCCAAGTTAGGGGCAATGAGCAGTTCTTC,CASTQVRGNEQFF,TRBV12-3/TRBV12-4,13,NA,TRBJ2-1,NA
TGCAGCGGCGGACAGGGGGCCTACGAGCAGTACTTC,CSGGQGAYEQYF,TRBV29-1,12,NA,TRBJ2-7,TRBD1